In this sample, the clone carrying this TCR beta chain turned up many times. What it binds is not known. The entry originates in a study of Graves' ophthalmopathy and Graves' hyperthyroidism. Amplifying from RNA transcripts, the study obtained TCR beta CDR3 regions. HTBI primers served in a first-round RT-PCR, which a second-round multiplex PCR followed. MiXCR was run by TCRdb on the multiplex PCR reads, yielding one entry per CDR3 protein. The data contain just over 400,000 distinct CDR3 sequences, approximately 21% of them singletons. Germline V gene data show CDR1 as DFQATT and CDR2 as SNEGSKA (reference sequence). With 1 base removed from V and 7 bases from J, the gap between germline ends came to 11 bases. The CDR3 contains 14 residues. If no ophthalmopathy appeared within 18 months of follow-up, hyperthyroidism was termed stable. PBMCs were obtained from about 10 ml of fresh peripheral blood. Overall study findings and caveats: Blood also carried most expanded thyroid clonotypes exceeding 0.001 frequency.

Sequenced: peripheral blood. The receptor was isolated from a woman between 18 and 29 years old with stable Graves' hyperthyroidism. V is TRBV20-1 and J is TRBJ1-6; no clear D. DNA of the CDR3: TGCAGTGCTAGAGTCGGCAGACCGAATTCACCCCTCCACTTT. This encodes CSARVGRPNSPLHF.